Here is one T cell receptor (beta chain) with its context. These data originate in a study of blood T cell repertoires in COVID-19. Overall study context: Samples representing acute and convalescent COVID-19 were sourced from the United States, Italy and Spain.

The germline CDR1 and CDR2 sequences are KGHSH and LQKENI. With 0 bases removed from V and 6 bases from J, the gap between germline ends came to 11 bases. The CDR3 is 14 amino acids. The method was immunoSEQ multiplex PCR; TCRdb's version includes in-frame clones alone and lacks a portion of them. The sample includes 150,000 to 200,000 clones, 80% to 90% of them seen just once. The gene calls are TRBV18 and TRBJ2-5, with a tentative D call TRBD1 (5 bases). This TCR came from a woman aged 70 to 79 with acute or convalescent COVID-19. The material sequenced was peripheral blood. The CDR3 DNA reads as TGTGCCAGCTCACCACCGTCAGGGTGGAAGACCCAGTACTTC. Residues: CASSPPSGWKTQYF.